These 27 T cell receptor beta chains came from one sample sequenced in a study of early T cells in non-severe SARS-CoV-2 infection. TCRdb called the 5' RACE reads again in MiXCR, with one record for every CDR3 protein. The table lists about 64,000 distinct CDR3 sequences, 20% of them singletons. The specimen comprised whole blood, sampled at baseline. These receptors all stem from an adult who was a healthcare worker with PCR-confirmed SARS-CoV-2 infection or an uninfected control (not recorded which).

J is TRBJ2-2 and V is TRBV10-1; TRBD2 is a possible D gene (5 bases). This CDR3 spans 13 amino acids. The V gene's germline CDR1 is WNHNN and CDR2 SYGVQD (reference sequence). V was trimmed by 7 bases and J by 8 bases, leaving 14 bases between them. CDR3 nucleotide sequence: TGCGCCAGCACCCCCCTCCGCGGGGGGGAGCTGTTTTTT. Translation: CASTPLRGGELFF.

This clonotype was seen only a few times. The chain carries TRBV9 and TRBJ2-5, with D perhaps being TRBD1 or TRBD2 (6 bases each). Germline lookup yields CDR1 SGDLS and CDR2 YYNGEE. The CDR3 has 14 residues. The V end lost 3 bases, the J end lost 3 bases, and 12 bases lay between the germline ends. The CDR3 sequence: CASSAGANEETQYF. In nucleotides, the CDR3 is TGTGCCAGCAGCGCGGGGGCTAATGAAGAGACCCAGTACTTC.

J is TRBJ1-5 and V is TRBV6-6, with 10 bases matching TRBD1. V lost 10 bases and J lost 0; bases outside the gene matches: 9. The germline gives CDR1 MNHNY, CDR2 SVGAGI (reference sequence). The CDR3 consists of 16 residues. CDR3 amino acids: CATRGTGDFSNQPQHF. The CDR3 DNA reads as TGTGCCACGCGTGGGACAGGGGATTTTAGCAATCAGCCCCAGCATTTT.

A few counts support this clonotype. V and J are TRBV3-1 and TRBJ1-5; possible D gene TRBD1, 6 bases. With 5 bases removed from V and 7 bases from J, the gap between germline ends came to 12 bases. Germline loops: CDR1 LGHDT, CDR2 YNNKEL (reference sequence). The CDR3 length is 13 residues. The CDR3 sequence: CASSSGGGQPQHF. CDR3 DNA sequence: TGTGCCAGCAGCTCGGGGGGGGGCCAGCCCCAGCATTTT. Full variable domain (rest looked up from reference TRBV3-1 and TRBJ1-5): DTAVSQTPKYLVTQMGNDKSIKCEQNLGHDTMYWYKQDSKKFLKIMFSYNNKELIINETVPNRFSPKSPDKAHLNLHINSLELGDSAVYFCASSSGGGQPQHFGDGTRLSIL.

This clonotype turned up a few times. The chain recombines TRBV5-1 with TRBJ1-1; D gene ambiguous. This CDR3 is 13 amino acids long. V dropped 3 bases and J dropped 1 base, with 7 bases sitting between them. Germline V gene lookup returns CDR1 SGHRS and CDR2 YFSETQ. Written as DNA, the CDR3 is TGCGCCAGCAGCTGGGGATCGAACACTGAAGCTTTCTTT. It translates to CASSWGSNTEAFF.

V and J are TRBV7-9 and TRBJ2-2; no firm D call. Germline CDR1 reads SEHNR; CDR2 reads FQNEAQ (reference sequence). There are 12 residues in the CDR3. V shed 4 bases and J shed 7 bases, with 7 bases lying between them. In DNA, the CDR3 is TGTGCCAGCAGCTCCCGAGACGGGGAGCTGTTTTTT. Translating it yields CASSSRDGELFF.

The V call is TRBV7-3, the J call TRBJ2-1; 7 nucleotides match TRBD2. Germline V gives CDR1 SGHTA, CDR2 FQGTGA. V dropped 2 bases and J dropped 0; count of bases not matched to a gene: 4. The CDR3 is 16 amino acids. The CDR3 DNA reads TGTGCCAGCAGCTTAGGCGGGGGAAACTCCTACAATGAGCAGTTCTTC. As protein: CASSLGGGNSYNEQFF.

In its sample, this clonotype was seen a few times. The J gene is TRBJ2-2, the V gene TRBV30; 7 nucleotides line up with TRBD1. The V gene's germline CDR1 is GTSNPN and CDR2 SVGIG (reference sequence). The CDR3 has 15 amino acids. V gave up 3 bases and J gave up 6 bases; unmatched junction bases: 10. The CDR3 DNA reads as TGTGCCTGGAGCCCGAGTGGACAGGCATCCGGGGAGCTGTTTTTT. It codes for CAWSPSGQASGELFF.

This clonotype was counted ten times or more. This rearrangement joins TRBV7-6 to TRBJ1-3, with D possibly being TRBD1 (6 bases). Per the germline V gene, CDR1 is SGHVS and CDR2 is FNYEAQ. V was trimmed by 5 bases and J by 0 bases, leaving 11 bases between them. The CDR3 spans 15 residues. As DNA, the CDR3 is TGTGCCAGCAGCCCAAGGACAGCCTCTGGAAACACCATATATTTT. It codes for CASSPRTASGNTIYF.

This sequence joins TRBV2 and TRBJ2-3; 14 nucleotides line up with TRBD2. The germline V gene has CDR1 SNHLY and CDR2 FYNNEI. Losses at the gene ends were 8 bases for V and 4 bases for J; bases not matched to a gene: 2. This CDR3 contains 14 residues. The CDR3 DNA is TGTGCCAGCGGGACTAGCGGGGGTTCAGATACGCAGTATTTT. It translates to CASGTSGGSDTQYF.

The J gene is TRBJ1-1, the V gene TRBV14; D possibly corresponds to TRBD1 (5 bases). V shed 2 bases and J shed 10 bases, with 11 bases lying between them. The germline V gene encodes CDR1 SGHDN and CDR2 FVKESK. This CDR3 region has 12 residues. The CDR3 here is CASSQSGGRAFF. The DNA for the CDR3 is TGTGCCAGCAGCCAATCTGGGGGGAGAGCTTTCTTT.

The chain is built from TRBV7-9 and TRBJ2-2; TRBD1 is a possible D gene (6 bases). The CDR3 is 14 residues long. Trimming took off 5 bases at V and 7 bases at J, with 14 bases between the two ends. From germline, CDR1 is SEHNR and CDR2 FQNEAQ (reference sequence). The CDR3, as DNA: TGTGCCAGCAGCCGTGGACAGTCCCACGGGGAGCTGTTTTTT. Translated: CASSRGQSHGELFF.

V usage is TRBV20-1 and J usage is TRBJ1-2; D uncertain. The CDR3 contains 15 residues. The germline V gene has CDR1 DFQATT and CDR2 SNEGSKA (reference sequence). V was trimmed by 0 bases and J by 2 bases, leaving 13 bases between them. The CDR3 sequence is CSARDTGAVNYGYTF. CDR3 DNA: TGCAGTGCTAGAGATACCGGAGCTGTAAACTATGGCTACACCTTC.

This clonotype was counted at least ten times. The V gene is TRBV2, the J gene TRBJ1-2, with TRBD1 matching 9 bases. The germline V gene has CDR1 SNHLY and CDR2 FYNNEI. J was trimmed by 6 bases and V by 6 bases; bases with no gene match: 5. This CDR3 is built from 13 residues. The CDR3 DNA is TGTGCCAGCAGGGGGACAGGGAGCCATGGCTACACCTTC. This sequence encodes CASRGTGSHGYTF.

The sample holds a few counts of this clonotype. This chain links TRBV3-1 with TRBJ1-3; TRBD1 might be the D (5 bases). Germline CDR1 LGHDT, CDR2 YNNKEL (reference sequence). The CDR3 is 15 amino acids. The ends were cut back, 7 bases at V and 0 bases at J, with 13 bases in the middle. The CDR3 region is CASTRTGFSGNTIYF. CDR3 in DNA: TGTGCCAGCACCCGTACAGGATTCTCTGGAAACACCATATATTTT.

CDR3 DNA sequence: TGTGCCAGCAGTTTGGGCGGGGGGACCGGGGAGCTGTTTTTT. Protein sequence: CASSLGGGTGELFF. The chain carries TRBV12-3 or TRBV12-4 and TRBJ2-2; 8 bases match TRBD2. Unmatched junction bases numbered 2, after V lost 3 bases and J lost 5 bases. CDR3 length equals 14 residues.

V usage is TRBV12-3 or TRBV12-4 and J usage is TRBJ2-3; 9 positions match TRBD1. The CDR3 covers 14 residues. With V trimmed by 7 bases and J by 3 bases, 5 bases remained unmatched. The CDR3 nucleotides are TGTGCCAGCACCTGGGACAGGGAGACAGATACGCAGTATTTT. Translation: CASTWDRETDTQYF.

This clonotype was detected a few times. The chain's CDR3 is CASSATGLDYGYTF. The CDR3 DNA follows: TGTGCCAGCAGTGCAACAGGGTTGGACTATGGCTACACCTTC. The chain recombines TRBV2 with TRBJ1-2; tentative D call: TRBD1 (6 bases). Germline lookup yields CDR1 SNHLY and CDR2 FYNNEI. The length of the CDR3 is 14 residues. Trimming took 4 bases from V and 3 from J, leaving 12 bases between them.

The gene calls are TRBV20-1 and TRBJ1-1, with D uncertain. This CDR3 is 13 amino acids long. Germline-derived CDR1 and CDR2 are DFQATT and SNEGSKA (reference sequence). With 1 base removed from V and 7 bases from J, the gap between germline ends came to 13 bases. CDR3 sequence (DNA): TGCAGTGCTAGAGTAGAGGGCTCCAATGAAGCTTTCTTT. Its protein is CSARVEGSNEAFF.

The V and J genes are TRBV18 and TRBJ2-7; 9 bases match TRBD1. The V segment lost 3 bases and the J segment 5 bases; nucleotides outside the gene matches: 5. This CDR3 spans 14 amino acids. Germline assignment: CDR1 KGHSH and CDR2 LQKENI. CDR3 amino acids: CASSPSGQGHEQYF. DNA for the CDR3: TGTGCCAGCTCACCTTCCGGACAGGGGCACGAGCAGTACTTC. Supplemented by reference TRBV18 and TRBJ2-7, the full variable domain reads NAGVMQNPRHLVRRRGQEARLRCSPMKGHSHVYWYRQLPEEGLKFMVYLQKENIIDESGMPKERFSAEFPKEGPSILRIQQVVRGDSAAYFCASSPSGQGHEQYFGPGTRLTVT.

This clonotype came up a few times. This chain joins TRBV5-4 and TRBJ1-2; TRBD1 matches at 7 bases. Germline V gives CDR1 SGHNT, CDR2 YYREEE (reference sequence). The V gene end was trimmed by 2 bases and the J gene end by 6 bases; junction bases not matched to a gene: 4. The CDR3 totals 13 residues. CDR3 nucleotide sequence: TGTGCCAGCAGCTTCAAGGGGGCCAATGGCTACACCTTC. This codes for CASSFKGANGYTF. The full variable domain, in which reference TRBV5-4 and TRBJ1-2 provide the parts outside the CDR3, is ETGVTQSPTHLIKTRGQQVTLRCSSQSGHNTVSWYQQALGQGPQFIFQYYREEENGRGNFPPRFSGLQFPNYSSELNVNALELDDSALYLCASSFKGANGYTFGSGTRLTVV.

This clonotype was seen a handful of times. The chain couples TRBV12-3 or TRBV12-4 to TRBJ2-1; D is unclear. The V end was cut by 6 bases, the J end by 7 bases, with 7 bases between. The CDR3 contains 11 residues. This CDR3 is CASSRVNEQFF. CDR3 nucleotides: TGTGCCAGCAGCCGGGTGAATGAGCAGTTCTTC.

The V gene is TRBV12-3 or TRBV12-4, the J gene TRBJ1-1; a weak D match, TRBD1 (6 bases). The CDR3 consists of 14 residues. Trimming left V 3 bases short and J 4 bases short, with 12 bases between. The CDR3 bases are TGTGCCAGCAGTTTCAGGGGCGGAGGCACTGAAGCTTTCTTT. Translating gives CASSFRGGGTEAFF.

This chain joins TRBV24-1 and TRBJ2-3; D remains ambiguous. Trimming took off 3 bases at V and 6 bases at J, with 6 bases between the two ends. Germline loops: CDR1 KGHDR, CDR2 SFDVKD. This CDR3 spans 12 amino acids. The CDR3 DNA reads TGTGCCACCAGTGATCGCTCGGATACGCAGTATTTT. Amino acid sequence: CATSDRSDTQYF.

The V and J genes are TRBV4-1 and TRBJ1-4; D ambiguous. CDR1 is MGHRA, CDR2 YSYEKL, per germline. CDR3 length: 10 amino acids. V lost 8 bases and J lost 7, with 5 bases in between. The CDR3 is CASGSEKLFF. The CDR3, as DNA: TGCGCCAGCGGGTCTGAAAAACTGTTTTTT.

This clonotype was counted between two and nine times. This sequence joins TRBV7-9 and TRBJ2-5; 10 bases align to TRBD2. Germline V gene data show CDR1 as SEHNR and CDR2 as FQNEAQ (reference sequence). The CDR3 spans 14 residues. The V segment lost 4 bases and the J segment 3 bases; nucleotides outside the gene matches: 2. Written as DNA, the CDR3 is TGTGCCAGCAGCTCTCTAGCGGGGGAAGAGACCCAGTACTTC. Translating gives CASSSLAGEETQYF.

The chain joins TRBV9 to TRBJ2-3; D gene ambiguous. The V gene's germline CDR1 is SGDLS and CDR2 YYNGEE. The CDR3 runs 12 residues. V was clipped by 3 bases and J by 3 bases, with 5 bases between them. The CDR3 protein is CASSAVTDTQYF. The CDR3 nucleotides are TGTGCCAGCAGCGCCGTGACAGATACGCAGTATTTT. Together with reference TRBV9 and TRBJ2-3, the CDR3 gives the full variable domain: DSGVTQTPKHLITATGQRVTLRCSPRSGDLSVYWYQQSLDQGLQFLIQYYNGEERAKGNILERFSAQQFPDLHSELNLSSLELGDSALYFCASSAVTDTQYFGPGTRLTVL.